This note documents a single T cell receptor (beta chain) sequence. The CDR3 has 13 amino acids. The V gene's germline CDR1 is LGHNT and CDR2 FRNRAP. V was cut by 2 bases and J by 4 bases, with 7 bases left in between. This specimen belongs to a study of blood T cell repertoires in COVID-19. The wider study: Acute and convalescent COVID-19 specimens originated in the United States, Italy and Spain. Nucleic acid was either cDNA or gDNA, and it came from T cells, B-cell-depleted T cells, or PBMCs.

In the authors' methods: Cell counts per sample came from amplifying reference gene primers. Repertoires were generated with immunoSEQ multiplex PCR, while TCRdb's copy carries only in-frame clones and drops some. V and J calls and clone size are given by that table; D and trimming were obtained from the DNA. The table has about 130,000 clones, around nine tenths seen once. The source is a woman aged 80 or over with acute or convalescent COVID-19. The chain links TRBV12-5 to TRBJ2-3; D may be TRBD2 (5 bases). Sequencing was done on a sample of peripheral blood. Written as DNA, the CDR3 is TGTGCTAGTGGTTTGACTAGTTCAGATACGCAGTATTTT. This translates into CASGLTSSDTQYF. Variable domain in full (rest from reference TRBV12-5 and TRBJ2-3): DARVTQTPRHKVTEMGQEVTMRCQPILGHNTVFWYRQTMMQGLELLAYFRNRAPLDDSGMPKDRFSAEMPDATLATLKIQPSEPRDSAVYFCASGLTSSDTQYFGPGTRLTVL.